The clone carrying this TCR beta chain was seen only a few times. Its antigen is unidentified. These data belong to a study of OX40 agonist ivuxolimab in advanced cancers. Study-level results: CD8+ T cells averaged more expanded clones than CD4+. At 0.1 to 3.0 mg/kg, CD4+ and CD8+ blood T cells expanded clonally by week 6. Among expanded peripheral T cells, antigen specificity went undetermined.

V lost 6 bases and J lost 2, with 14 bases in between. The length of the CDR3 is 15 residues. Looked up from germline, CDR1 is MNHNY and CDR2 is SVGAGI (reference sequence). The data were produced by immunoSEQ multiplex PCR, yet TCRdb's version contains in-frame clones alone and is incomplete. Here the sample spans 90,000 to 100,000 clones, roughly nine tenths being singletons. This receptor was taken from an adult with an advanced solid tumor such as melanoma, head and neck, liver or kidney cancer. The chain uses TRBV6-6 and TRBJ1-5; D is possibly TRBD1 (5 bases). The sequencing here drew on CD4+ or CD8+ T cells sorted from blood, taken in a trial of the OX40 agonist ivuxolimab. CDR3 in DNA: TGTGCCAGCAGCCAACCAACGGGGGGCAATCAGCCCCAGCATTTT. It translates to CASSQPTGGNQPQHF.